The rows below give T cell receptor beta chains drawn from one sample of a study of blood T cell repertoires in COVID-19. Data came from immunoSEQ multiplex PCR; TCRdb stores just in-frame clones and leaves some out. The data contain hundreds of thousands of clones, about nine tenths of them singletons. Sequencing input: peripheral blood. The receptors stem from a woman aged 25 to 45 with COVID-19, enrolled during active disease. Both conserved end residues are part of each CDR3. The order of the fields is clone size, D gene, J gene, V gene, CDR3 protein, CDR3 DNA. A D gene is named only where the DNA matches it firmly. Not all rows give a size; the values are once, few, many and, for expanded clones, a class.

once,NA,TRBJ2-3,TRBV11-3,CASSPGGDTQYF,TGTGCCAGCAGCCCTGGAGGGGATACGCAGTATTTT
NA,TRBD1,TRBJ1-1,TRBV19,CASSLRDRISNTEAFF,TGTGCCAGTAGTCTCCGGGACAGAATATCGAACACTGAAGCTTTCTTT
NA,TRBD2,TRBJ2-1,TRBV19,CASSISGRANEQFF,TGTGCCAGTAGTATCAGCGGGAGGGCTAATGAGCAGTTCTTC
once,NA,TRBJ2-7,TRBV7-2,CASSPAWGPTYEQYF,TGTGCCAGCAGCCCCGCCTGGGGGCCCACCTACGAGCAGTACTTC
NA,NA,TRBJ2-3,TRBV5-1,CASSESVRTYTDTQYF,TGCGCCAGCAGCGAAAGCGTAAGGACTTACACAGATACGCAGTATTTT
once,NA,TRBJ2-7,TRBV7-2,CASSLGLTPGGSYEQYF,TGTGCCAGCAGCTTAGGACTAACCCCCGGTGGCTCCTACGAGCAGTACTTC
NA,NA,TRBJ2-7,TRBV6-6,CASSKTRYEQYF,TGTGCCAGCAGTAAAACTAGGTACGAGCAGTACTTC
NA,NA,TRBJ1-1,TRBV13,CASSRGATNTEAFF,TGTGCCAGCAGCCGTGGGGCCACGAACACTGAAGCTTTCTTT
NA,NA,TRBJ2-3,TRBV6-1,CASSEVGSDTDTQYF,TGTGCCAGCAGTGAAGTCGGAAGCGACACAGATACGCAGTATTTT
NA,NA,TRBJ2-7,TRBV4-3,CASSQAPPGSDPYEQYF,TGCGCCAGCAGCCAAGCCCCCCCAGGGTCGGATCCCTACGAGCAGTACTTC
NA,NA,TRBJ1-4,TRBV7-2,CASSPRRNEKLFF,TGTGCCAGCAGCCCCCGCAGGAATGAAAAACTGTTTTTT
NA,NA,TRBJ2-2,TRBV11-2,CASSLKNRPNTGELFF,TGTGCCAGCAGCTTGAAGAACAGACCGAACACCGGGGAGCTGTTTTTT
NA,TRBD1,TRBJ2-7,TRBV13,CASSSPGQGDYEQYF,TGTGCCAGCAGTTCGCCGGGACAGGGGGACTACGAGCAGTACTTC
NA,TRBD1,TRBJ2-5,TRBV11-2,CASSYGQGGGIETQYF,TGTGCCAGCAGCTACGGACAGGGTGGGGGTATAGAGACCCAGTACTTC
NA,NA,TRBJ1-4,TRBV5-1,CASSSTGFVNEKLFF,TGCGCCAGCAGCTCAACAGGGTTTGTTAATGAAAAACTGTTTTTT
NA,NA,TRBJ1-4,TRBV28,CASSSQAEGNEKLFF,TGTGCCAGCAGTTCCCAGGCCGAGGGTAATGAAAAACTGTTTTTT
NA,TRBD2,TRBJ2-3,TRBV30,CAWSVLSGRARVGTDTQYF,TGTGCCTGGAGTGTGCTTAGCGGGAGGGCCCGAGTAGGTACAGATACGCAGTATTTT
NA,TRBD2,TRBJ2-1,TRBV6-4,CASKVAGVPYNEQFF,TGTGCCAGCAAAGTAGCGGGAGTTCCCTACAATGAGCAGTTCTTC